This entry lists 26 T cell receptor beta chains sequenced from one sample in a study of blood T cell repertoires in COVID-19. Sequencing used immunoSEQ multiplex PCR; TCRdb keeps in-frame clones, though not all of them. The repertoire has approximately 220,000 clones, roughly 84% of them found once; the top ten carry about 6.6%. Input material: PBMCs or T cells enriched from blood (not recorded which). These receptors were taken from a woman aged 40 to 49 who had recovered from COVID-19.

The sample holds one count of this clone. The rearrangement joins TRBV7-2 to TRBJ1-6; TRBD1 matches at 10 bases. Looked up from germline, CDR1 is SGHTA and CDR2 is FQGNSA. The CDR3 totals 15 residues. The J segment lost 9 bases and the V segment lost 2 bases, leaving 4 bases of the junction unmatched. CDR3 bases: TGTGCCAGCAGCTTACAGGGACAGGGGCTTTCACCCCTCCACTTT. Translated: CASSLQGQGLSPLHF.

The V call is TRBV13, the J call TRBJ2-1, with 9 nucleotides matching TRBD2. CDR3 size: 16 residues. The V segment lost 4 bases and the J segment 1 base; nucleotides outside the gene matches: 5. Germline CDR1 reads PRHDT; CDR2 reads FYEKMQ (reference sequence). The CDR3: CASSSLSGRSYNEQFF. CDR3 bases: TGTGCCAGCAGCTCGTTGAGCGGGAGGTCCTACAATGAGCAGTTCTTC.

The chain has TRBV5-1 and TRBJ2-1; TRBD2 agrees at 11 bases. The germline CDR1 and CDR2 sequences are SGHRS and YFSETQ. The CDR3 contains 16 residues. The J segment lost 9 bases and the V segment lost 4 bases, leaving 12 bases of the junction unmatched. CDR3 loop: CASSPVAGGPGSEQFF. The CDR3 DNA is TGCGCCAGCAGCCCCGTAGCGGGAGGGCCAGGAAGTGAGCAGTTCTTC.

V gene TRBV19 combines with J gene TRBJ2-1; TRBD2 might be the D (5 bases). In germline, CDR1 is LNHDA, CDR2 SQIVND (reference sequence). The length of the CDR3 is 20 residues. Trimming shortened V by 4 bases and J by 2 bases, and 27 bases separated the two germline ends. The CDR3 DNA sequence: TGTGCCAGTAGTACCCGGGAAGGGCAGGTAAGCGTTCCAGCCTACAATGAGCAGTTCTTC. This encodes CASSTREGQVSVPAYNEQFF.

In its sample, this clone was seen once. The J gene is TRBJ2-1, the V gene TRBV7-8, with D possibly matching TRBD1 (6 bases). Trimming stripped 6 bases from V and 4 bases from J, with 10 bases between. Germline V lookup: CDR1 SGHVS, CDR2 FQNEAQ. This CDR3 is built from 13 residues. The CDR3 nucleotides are TGTGCCAGCAGGCGCGGACAGTACAATGAGCAGTTCTTC. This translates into CASRRGQYNEQFF.

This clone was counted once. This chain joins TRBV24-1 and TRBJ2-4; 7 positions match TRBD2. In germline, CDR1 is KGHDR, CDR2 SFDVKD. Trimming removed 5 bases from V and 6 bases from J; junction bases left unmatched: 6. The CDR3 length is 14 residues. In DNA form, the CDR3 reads TGTGCCACCAGTGCAGCGGGGCGACGAAACATTCAGTACTTC. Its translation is CATSAAGRRNIQYF.

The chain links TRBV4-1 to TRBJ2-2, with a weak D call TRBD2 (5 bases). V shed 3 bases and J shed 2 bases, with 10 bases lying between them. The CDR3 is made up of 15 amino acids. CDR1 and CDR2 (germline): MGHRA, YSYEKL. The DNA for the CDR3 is TGCGCCAGCAGCCAGCGGGCGCTTAACACCGGGGAGCTGTTTTTT. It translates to CASSQRALNTGELFF.

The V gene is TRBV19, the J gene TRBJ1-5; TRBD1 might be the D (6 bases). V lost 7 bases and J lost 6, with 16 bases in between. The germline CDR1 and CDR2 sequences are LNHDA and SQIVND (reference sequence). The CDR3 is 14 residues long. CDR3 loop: CASTPSGAGQPQHF. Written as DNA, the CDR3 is TGTGCCAGTACCCCGTCAGGGGCAGGTCAGCCCCAGCATTTT.

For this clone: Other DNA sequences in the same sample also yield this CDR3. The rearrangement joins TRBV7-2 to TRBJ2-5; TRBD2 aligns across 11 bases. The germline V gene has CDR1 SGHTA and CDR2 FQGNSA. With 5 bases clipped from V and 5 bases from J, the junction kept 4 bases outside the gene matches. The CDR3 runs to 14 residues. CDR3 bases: TGTGCCAGCAGCCGCACTAGCGGGAGTGAGACCCAGTACTTC. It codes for CASSRTSGSETQYF.

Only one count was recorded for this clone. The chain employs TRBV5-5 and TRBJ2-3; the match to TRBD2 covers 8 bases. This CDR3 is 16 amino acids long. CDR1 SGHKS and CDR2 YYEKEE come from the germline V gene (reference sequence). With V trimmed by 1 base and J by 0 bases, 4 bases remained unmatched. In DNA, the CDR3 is TGTGCCAGCAGCTTGACAGAGCGGGAGAGCACAGATACGCAGTATTTT. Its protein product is CASSLTERESTDTQYF.

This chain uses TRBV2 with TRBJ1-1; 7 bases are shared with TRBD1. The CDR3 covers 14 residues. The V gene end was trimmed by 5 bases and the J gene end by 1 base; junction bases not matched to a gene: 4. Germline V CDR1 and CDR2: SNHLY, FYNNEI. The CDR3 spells CASSNDRENTEAFF. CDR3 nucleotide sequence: TGTGCCAGCAGTAATGACAGGGAGAACACTGAAGCTTTCTTT.

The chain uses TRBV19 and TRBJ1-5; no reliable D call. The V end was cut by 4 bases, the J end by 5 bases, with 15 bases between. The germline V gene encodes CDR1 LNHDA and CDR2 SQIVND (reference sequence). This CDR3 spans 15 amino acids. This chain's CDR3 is CASSTGEGFHQPQHF. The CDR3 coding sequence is TGTGCCAGTAGTACGGGTGAGGGTTTCCATCAGCCCCAGCATTTT.

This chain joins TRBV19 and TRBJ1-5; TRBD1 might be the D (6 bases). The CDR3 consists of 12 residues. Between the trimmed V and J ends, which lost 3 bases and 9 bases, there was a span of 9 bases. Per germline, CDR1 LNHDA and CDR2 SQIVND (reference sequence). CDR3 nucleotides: TGTGCCAGTAGTATGATACAGGGGCCCCAGCATTTT. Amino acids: CASSMIQGPQHF.

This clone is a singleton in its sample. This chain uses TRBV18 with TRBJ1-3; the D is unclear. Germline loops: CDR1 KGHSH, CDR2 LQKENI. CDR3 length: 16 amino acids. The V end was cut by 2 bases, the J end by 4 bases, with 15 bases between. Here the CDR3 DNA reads TGTGCCAGCTCACCATCTTTGGGCCAAATGGGAAACACCATATATTTT. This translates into CASSPSLGQMGNTIYF. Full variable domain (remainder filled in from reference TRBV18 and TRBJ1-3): NAGVMQNPRHLVRRRGQEARLRCSPMKGHSHVYWYRQLPEEGLKFMVYLQKENIIDESGMPKERFSAEFPKEGPSILRIQQVVRGDSAAYFCASSPSLGQMGNTIYFGEGSWLTVV.

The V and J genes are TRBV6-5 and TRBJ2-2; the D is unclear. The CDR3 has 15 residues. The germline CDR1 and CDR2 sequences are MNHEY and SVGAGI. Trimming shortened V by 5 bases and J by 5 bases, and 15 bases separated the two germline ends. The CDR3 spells CASSTTLLPTGELFF. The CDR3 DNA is TGTGCCAGCAGTACTACTTTACTTCCTACCGGGGAGCTGTTTTTT.

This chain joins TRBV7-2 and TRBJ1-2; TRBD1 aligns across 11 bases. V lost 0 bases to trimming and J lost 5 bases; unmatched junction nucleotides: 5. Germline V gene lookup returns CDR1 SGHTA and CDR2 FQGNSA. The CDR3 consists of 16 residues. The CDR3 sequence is CASSLAGQGERYGYTF. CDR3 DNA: TGTGCCAGCAGCTTAGCGGGACAGGGGGAACGGTATGGCTACACCTTC. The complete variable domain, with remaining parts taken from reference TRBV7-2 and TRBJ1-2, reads GAGVSQSPSNKVTEKGKDVELRCDPISGHTALYWYRQSLGQGLEFLIYFQGNSAPDKSGLPSDRFSAERTGGSVSTLTIQRTQQEDSAVYLCASSLAGQGERYGYTFGSGTRLTVV.

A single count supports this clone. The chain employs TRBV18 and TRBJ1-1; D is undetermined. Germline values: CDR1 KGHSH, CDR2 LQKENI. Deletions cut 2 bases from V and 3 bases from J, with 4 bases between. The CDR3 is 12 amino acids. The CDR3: CASSPEYTEAFF. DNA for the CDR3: TGTGCCAGCTCACCAGAGTACACTGAAGCTTTCTTT.

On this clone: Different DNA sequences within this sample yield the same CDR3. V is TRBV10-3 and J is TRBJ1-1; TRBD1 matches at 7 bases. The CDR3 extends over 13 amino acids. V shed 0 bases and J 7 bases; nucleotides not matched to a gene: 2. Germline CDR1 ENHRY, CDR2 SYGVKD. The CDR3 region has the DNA TGTGCCATCAGTGAGTCCCGGGACAGTGAAGCTTTCTTT. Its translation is CAISESRDSEAFF.

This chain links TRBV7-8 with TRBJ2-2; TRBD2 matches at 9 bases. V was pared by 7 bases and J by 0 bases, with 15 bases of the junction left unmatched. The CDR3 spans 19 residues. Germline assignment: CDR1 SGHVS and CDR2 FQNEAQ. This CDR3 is CASTHTYPGLASNTGELFF. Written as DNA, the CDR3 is TGTGCCAGCACCCATACGTACCCGGGACTAGCTTCGAACACCGGGGAGCTGTTTTTT.

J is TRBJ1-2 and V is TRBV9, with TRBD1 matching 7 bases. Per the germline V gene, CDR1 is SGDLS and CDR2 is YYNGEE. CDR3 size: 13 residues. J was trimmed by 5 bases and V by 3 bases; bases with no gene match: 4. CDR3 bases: TGTGCCAGCAGCGCGACAGGGAGTTATGGCTACACCTTC. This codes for CASSATGSYGYTF. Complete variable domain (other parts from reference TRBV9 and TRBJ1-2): DSGVTQTPKHLITATGQRVTLRCSPRSGDLSVYWYQQSLDQGLQFLIQYYNGEERAKGNILERFSAQQFPDLHSELNLSSLELGDSALYFCASSATGSYGYTFGSGTRLTVV.

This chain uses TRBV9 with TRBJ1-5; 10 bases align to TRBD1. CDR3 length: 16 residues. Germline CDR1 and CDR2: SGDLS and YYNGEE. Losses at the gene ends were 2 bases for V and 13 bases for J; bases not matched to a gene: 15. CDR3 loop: CASSVPRDRGSPKQHF. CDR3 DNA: TGTGCCAGCAGCGTCCCAAGGGACAGGGGCTCCCCCAAACAGCATTTT.

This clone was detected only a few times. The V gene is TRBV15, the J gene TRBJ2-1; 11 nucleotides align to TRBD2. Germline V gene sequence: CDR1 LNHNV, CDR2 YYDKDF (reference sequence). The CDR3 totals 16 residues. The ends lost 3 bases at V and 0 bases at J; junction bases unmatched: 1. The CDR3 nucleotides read TGTGCCACCAGCAGGGGGACTAGCGGCTCCTACAATGAGCAGTTCTTC. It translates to CATSRGTSGSYNEQFF. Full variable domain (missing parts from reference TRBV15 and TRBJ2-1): DAMVIQNPRYQVTQFGKPVTLSCSQTLNHNVMYWYQQKSSQAPKLLFHYYDKDFNNEADTPDNFQSRRPNTSFCFLDIRSPGLGDTAMYLCATSRGTSGSYNEQFFGPGTRLTVL.

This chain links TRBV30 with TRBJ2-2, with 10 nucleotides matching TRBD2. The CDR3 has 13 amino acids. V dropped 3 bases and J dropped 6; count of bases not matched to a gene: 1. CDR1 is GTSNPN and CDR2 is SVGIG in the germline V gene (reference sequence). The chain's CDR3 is CAWSGTSAGELFF. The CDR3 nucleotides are TGTGCCTGGAGCGGGACTAGCGCCGGGGAGCTGTTTTTT. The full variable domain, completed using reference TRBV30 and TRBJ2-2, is SQTIHQWPATLVQPVGSPLSLECTVEGTSNPNLYWYRQAAGRGLQLLFYSVGIGQISSEVPQNLSASRPQDRQFILSSKKLLLSDSGFYLCAWSGTSAGELFFGEGSRLTVL.

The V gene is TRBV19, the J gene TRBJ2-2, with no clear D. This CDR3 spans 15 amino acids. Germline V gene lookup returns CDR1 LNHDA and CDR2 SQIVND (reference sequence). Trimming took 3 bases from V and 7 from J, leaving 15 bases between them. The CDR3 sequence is CASSMSEYRIGELFF. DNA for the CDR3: TGTGCCAGTAGTATGTCGGAGTACCGAATCGGGGAGCTGTTTTTT.

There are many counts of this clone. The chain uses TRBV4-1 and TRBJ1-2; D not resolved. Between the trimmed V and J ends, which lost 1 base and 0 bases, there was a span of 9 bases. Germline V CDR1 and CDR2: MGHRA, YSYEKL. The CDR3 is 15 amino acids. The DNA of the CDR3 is TGCGCCAGCAGCCAAGTGCTTACGGCTAACTATGGCTACACCTTC. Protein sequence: CASSQVLTANYGYTF.

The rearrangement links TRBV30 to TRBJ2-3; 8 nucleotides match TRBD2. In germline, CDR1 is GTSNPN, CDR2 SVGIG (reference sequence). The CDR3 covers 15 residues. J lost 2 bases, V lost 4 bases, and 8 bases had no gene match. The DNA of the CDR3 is TGTGCCTGGATAGCAAGCGGGAGACCCACAGATACGCAGTATTTT. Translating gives CAWIASGRPTDTQYF. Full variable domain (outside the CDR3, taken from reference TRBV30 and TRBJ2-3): SQTIHQWPATLVQPVGSPLSLECTVEGTSNPNLYWYRQAAGRGLQLLFYSVGIGQISSEVPQNLSASRPQDRQFILSSKKLLLSDSGFYLCAWIASGRPTDTQYFGPGTRLTVL.